This TCR beta chain stems from a study of T cell responses to AZD1222 COVID-19 vaccine. The CDR3 sequence is 16 residues long. Germline V gene lookup returns CDR1 LNHDA and CDR2 SQIVND (reference sequence). J lost 6 bases, V lost 3 bases, and 10 bases had no gene match. The assay was immunoSEQ multiplex PCR, and TCRdb's table has in-frame clones only and misses some. Of roughly 130,000 clones listed, around 85% were seen once; the top ten hold around 1.6%. The genes are TRBV19 and TRBJ2-1, with TRBD2 matching over 8 bases. The sequence derives from an adult in good health. Here the sequenced sample was peripheral blood, taken on day 0 of AZD1222 vaccination. DNA for the CDR3: TGTGCCAGTAGTATGGGGCGGGGGGTTACCGCCAATGAGCAGTTCTTC. As protein: CASSMGRGVTANEQFF.